One and the same sample provided the 10 T cell receptor beta chains below, sequenced in a study of blood T cell repertoires in COVID-19. The protocol was immunoSEQ multiplex PCR, while the TCRdb copy is restricted to in-frame clones and leaves out a portion. In the table there are some 170,000 clones, about 88% of which are singletons. The sequenced material came from peripheral blood. The receptors derive from a man in his fifties or sixties with active or convalescent COVID-19.

This chain links TRBV12-3 or TRBV12-4 with TRBJ1-1; D might be TRBD1 (5 bases). The germline V and J ends were trimmed by 3 bases and 11 bases, with 10 bases remaining between them. This CDR3 spans 11 amino acids. CDR3 coding DNA: TGTGCCAGCAGTTTTTATGGGGCCGCTTTCTTT. Translating it yields CASSFYGAAFF.

CDR3 DNA sequence: TGTGCCATCCAGGGGAGCTCCTACGAGCAGTACTTC. It encodes CAIQGSSYEQYF. The chain couples TRBV10-3 to TRBJ2-7; D may be TRBD1 (6 bases). The CDR3 extends over 12 amino acids. Trimming left V 8 bases short and J 0 bases short, with 8 bases between. Germline V lookup: CDR1 ENHRY, CDR2 SYGVKD.

Concerning this clone itself: Other DNA sequences in the same sample also yield this CDR3. The chain joins TRBV3-1 (or the pseudogene TRBV3-2) to TRBJ1-2; D uncertain. This CDR3 has 13 amino acids. The V gene's germline CDR1 is LGHDT and CDR2 YNNKEL (reference sequence). Trimming took off 1 base at V and 1 base at J, with 4 bases between the two ends. This chain's CDR3 is CASSQVSNYGYTF. In DNA, the CDR3 is TGTGCCAGCAGCCAAGTTAGTAACTATGGCTACACCTTC.

The chain carries TRBV18 and TRBJ1-5; the match to TRBD1 covers 10 bases. The V gene end was trimmed by 3 bases and the J gene end by 2 bases; junction bases not matched to a gene: 7. Germline V CDR1 and CDR2: KGHSH, LQKENI. The CDR3 has 17 amino acids. CDR3 amino acids: CASSPGQGRWGNQPQHF. CDR3 in DNA: TGTGCCAGCTCACCGGGACAGGGGAGGTGGGGCAATCAGCCCCAGCATTTT. Combining the CDR3 with reference TRBV18 and TRBJ1-5 gives the whole variable domain NAGVMQNPRHLVRRRGQEARLRCSPMKGHSHVYWYRQLPEEGLKFMVYLQKENIIDESGMPKERFSAEFPKEGPSILRIQQVVRGDSAAYFCASSPGQGRWGNQPQHFGDGTRLSIL.

V usage is TRBV6-6 and J usage is TRBJ1-1, with 10 bases matching TRBD1. V shed 2 bases, J shed 8 bases, and the junction held 2 bases outside the gene matches. This CDR3 comprises 13 residues. The V gene's germline CDR1 is MNHNY and CDR2 SVGAGI (reference sequence). CDR3 residues: CASSYRDRGEAFF. The DNA of the CDR3 is TGTGCCAGCAGTTACCGGGACAGGGGCGAAGCTTTCTTT.

This sequence joins TRBV11-2 and TRBJ2-2; 7 positions agree with TRBD1. The CDR3 is 17 residues long. Germline V gene lookup returns CDR1 SGHAT and CDR2 FQNNGV. Trimming took 3 bases from V and 0 from J; bases not matched to a gene: 7. The CDR3 loop is CASSFTAGTANTGELFF. CDR3 DNA: TGTGCCAGCAGCTTTACCGCTGGGACAGCGAACACCGGGGAGCTGTTTTTT. The full variable domain, in which reference TRBV11-2 and TRBJ2-2 provide the parts outside the CDR3, is EAGVAQSPRYKIIEKRQSVAFWCNPISGHATLYWYQQILGQGPKLLIQFQNNGVVDDSQLPKDRFSAERLKGVDSTLKIQPAKLEDSAVYLCASSFTAGTANTGELFFGEGSRLTVL.

The rearrangement links TRBV11-2 to TRBJ1-6; tentative D call: TRBD1 (5 bases). Trimming removed 1 base at V and 7 bases at J, with 8 bases between. The CDR3 spans 14 residues. Germline assignment: CDR1 SGHAT and CDR2 FQNNGV. Here the CDR3 DNA reads TGTGCCAGCAGCTTAGCAGGACACAATTCACCCCTCCACTTT. This sequence encodes CASSLAGHNSPLHF.

The chain recombines TRBV7-9 with TRBJ1-2; D is unresolved. The CDR3 totals 13 residues. The germline V gene encodes CDR1 SEHNR and CDR2 FQNEAQ (reference sequence). V dropped 5 bases and J dropped 5 bases, with 12 bases sitting between them. CDR3: CASSLDGLYGYTF. For the CDR3, the DNA is TGTGCCAGCAGCCTCGACGGACTTTATGGCTACACCTTC. The full variable domain, with the rest looked up from reference TRBV7-9 and TRBJ1-2, is DTGVSQNPRHKITKRGQNVTFRCDPISEHNRLYWYRQTLGQGPEFLTYFQNEAQLEKSRLLSDRFSAERPKGSFSTLEIQRTEQGDSAMYLCASSLDGLYGYTFGSGTRLTVV.

J is TRBJ2-2 and V is TRBV7-9; tentatively, D is TRBD2 (5 bases). CDR1 and CDR2 from the germline V gene are SEHNR and FQNEAQ (reference sequence). This CDR3 is 15 amino acids long. Trimming removed 8 bases at V and 5 bases at J, with 18 bases between. The CDR3 sequence is CASPLPEEGTGELFF. CDR3 nucleotides: TGTGCCAGCCCGCTCCCGGAGGAAGGAACCGGGGAGCTGTTTTTT.

The genes are TRBV19 and TRBJ2-7, with D perhaps matching TRBD2 (5 bases). This CDR3 is built from 12 residues. The V end was cut by 10 bases, the J end by 2 bases, with 12 bases between. Germline loops: CDR1 LNHDA, CDR2 SQIVND (reference sequence). CDR3 DNA sequence: TGTGCCACCAGCCCCGGGGCCTACGAGCAGTACTTC. Encoded protein: CATSPGAYEQYF.